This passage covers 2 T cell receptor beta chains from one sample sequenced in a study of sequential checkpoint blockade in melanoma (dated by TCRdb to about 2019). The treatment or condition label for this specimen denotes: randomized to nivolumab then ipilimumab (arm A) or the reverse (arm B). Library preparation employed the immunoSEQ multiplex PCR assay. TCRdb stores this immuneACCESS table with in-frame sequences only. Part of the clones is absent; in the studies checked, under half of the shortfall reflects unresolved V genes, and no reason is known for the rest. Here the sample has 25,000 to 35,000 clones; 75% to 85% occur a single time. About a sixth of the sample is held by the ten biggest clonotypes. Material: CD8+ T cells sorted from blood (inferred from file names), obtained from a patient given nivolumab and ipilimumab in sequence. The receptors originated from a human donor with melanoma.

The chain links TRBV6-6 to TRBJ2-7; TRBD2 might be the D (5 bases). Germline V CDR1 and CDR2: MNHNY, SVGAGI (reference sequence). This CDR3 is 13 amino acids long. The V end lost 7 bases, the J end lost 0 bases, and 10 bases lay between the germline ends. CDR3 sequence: CASNIGSSYEQYF. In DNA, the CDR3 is TGTGCCAGCAATATAGGGAGCTCCTACGAGCAGTACTTC.

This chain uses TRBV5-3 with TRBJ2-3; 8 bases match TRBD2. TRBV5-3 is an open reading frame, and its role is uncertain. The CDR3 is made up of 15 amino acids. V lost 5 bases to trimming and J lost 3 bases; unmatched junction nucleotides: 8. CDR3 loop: CARSLRCGGTDTQYF. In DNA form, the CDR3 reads TGTGCCAGAAGTCTGCGGTGCGGGGGGACAGATACGCAGTATTTT.